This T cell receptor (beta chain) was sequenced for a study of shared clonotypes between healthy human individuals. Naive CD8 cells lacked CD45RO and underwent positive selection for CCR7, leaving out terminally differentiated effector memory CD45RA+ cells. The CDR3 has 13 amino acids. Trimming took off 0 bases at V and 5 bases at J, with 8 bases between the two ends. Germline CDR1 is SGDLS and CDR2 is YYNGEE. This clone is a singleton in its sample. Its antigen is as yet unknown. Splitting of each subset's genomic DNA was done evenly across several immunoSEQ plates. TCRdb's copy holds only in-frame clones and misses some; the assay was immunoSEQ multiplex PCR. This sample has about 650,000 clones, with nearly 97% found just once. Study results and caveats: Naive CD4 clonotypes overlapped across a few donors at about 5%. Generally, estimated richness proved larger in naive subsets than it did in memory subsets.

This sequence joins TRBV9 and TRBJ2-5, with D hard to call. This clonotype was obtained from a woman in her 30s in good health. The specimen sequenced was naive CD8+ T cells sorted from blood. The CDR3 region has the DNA TGTGCCAGCAGCGTAGCTGAAATGGAGACCCAGTACTTC. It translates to CASSVAEMETQYF.